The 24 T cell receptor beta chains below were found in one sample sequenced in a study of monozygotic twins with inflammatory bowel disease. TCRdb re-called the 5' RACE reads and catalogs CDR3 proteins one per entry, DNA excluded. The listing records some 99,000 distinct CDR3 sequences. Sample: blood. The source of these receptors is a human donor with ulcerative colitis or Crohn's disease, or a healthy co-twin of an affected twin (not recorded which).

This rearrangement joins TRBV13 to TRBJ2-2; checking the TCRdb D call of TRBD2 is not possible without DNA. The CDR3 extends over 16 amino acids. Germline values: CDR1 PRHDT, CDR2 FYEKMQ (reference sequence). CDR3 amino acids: CASSDGLAGPTGELFF.

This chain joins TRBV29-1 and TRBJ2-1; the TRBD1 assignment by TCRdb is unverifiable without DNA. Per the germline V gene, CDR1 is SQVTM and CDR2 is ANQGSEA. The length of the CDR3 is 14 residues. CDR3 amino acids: CSVGVTGSYNEQFF.

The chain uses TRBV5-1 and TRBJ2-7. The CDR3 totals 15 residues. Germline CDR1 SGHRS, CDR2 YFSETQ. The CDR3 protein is CASSIDDPSSYEQYF.

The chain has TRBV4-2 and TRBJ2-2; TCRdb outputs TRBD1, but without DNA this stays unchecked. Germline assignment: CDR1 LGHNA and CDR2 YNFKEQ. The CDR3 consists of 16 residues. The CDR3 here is CASSEGAGQGTGELFF.

The CDR3 sequence: CASSVDRGNTIYF. The rearrangement links TRBV12-3 or TRBV12-4 to TRBJ1-3; TCRdb gives TRBD1 as the D gene, but with no DNA this cannot be confirmed. This CDR3 is built from 13 residues.

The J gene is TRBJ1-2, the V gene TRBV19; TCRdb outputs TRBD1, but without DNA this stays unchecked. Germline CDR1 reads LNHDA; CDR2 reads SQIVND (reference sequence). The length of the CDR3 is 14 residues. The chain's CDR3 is CASSTGQGSDGYTF.

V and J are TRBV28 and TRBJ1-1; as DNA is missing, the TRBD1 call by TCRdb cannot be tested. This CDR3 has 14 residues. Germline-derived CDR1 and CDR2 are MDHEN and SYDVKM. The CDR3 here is CASSPRYLNTEAFF.

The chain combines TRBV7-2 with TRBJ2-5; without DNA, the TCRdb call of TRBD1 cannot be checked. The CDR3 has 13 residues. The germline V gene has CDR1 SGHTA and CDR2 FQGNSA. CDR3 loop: CASSLWGQETQYF. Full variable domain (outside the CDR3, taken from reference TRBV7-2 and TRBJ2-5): GAGVSQSPSNKVTEKGKDVELRCDPISGHTALYWYRQSLGQGLEFLIYFQGNSAPDKSGLPSDRFSAERTGGSVSTLTIQRTQQEDSAVYLCASSLWGQETQYFGPGTRLLVL.

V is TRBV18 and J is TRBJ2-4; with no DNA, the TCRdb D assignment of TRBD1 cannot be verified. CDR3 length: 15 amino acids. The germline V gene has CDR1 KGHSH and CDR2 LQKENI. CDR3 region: CASSSGRQGANIQYF.

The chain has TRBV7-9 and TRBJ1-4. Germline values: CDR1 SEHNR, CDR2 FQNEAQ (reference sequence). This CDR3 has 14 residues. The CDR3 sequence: CASSAALTNEKLFF.

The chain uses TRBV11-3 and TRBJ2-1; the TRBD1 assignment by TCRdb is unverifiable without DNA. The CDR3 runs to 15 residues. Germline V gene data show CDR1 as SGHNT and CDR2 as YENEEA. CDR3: CASSSYQSPGNEQFF.

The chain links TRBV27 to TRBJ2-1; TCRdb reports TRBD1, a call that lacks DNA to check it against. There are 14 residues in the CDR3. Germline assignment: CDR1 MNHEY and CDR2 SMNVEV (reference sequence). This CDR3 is CASSSSLRYNEQFF.

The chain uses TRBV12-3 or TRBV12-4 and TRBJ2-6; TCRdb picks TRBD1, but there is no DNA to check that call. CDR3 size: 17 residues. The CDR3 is CASSFRTGGSGANVLTF.

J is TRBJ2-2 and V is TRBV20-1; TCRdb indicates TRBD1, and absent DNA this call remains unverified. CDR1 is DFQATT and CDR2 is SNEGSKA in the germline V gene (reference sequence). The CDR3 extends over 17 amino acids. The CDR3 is CSARDPASGGVTGELFF.

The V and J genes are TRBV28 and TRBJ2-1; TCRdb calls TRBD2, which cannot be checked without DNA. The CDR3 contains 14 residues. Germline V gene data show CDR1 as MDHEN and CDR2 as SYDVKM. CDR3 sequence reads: CASSRSGSDNEQFF.

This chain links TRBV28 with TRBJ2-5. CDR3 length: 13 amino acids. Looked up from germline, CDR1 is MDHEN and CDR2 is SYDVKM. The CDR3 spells CASSFVQQETQYF.

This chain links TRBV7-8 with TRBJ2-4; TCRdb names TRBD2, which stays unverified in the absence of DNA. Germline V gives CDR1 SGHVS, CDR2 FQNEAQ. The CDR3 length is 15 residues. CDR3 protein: CASSLEAGGKNIQYF.

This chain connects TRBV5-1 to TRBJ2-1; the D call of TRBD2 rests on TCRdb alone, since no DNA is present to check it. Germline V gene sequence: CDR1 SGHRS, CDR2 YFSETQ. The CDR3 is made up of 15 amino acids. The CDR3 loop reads CASSFGTSANNEQFF.

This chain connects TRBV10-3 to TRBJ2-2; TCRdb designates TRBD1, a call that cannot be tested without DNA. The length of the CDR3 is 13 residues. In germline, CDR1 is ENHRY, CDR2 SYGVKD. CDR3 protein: CATSGTNTGELFF.

The CDR3 loop is CASSGQGITYEQYF. V usage is TRBV12-3 or TRBV12-4 and J usage is TRBJ2-7; TCRdb returns TRBD1, unconfirmable since there is no DNA. The CDR3 sequence is 14 residues long.

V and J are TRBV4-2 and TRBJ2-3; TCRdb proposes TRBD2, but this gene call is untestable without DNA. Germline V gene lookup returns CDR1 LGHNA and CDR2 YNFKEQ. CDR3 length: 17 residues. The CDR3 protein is CASSQNSKGLMADTQYF.

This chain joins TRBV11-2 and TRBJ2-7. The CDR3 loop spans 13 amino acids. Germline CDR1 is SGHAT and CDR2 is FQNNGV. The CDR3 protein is CASRRRGSYEQYF.

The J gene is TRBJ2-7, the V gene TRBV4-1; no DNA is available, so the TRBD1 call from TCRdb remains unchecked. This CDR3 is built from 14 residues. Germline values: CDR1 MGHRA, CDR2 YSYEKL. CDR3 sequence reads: CASSHRDSSYEQYF.

The CDR3 region is CASSWGPANYGYTF. The genes are TRBV5-5 and TRBJ1-2. The CDR3 has 14 amino acids. Germline V gene data show CDR1 as SGHKS and CDR2 as YYEKEE (reference sequence).